The source of this T cell receptor (beta chain) is a study of cytomegalovirus exposure and HLA in healthy donors. Overall study findings and caveats: Certain indistinguishable V segments, among them TRBV6-2 and TRBV6-3, were excluded.

The donors comprised healthy bone marrow donors. With 60 Vbeta and 13 Jbeta primers, the PCR was carried out. Libraries were prepared by immunoSEQ multiplex PCR; TCRdb keeps only in-frame clonotypes and omits some of them. The top ten hold 0.3% of the sample, which has roughly 290,000 clones, about four fifths seen once. Concerning this clone: The antigen remains undetermined.

The V and J ends lost 4 bases and 0 bases respectively, with 9 bases between them. This CDR3 comprises 15 residues. Germline V CDR1 and CDR2: KGHSH, LQKENI. The sequencing sample was made of PBMCs. The chain is built from TRBV18 and TRBJ2-2, with D possibly being TRBD1 (5 bases). This sequence originates from a girl aged 2-10 years in good health and CMV-seronegative. CDR3 region: CASSQWTTNTGELFF. The CDR3 DNA follows: TGTGCCAGCTCACAATGGACAACGAACACCGGGGAGCTGTTTTTT.